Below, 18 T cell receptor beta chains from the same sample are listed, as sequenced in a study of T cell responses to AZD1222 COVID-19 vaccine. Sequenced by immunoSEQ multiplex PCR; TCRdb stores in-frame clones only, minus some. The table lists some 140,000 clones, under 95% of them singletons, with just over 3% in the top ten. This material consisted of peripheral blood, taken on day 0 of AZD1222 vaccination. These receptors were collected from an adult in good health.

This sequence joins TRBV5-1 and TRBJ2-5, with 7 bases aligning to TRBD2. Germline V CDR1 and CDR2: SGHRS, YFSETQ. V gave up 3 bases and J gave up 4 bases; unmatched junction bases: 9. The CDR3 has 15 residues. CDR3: CASSSLAGVGETQYF. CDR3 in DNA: TGCGCCAGCAGCTCCCTCGCGGGAGTAGGAGAGACCCAGTACTTC.

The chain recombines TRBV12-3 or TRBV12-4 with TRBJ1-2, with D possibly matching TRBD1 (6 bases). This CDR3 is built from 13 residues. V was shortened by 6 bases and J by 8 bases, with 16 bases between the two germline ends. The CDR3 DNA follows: TGTGCCAGCAGCCCGAGGGGGGATATGGGCTACACCTTC. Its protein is CASSPRGDMGYTF.

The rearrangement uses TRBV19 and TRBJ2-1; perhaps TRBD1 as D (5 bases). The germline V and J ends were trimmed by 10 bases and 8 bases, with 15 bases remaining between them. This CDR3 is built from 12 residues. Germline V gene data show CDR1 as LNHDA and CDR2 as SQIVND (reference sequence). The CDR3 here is CAIRGLGDEQFF. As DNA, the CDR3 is TGTGCCATTAGGGGCCTGGGCGATGAGCAGTTCTTC.

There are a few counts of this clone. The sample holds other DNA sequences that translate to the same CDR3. The CDR3 sequence is CASSSDRDQPQHF. The DNA for the CDR3 is TGTGCCAGCAGCTCCGACAGGGATCAGCCCCAGCATTTT. The chain carries TRBV7-2 and TRBJ1-5, with 7 bases identical to TRBD1. Germline assignment: CDR1 SGHTA and CDR2 FQGNSA. This CDR3 is built from 13 residues. V lost 4 bases and J lost 5; bases outside the gene matches: 2.

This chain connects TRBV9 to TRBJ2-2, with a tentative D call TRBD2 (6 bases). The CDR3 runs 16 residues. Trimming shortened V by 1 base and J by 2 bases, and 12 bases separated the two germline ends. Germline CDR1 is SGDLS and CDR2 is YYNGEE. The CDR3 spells CASSVNPAGNTGELFF. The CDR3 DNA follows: TGTGCCAGCAGCGTAAACCCAGCGGGCAACACCGGGGAGCTGTTTTTT.

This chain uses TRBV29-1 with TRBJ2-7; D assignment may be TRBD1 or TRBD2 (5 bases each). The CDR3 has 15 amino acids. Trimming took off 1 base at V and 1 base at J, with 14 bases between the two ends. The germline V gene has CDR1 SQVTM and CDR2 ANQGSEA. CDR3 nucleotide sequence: TGCAGCGTTGAAGTACTCCGGGACGGGTCCTACGAGCAGTACTTC. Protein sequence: CSVEVLRDGSYEQYF.

CDR3 DNA: TGTGCCTGGACTCCAGCTAACTATGGCTACACCTTC. As protein: CAWTPANYGYTF. The chain couples TRBV30 to TRBJ1-2, with unresolved D. CDR3 size: 12 residues. Trimming stripped 4 bases from V and 0 bases from J, with 6 bases between. Germline CDR1 and CDR2: GTSNPN and SVGIG (reference sequence).

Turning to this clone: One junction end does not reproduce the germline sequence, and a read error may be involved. CDR3 residues: CASSQAGTGAFF. The DNA for the CDR3 is TGCGCCAGCAGCCAAGCCGGTACTGGAGCTTTCTTT. The chain uses TRBV4-1 and TRBJ1-1; D unclear. The germline CDR1 and CDR2 sequences are MGHRA and YSYEKL. CDR3 length: 12 amino acids.

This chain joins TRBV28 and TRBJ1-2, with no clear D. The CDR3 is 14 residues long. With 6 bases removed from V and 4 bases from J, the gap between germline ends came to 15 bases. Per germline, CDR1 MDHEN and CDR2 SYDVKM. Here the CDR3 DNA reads TGTGCCAGCAGCCCCACGACACTATCCTATGGCTACACCTTC. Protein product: CASSPTTLSYGYTF.

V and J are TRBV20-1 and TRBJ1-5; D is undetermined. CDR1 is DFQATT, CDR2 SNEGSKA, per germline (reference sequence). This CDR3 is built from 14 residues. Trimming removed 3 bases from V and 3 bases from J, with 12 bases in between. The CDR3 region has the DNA TGCAGTGCTAGTATCGCCAGCACCAATCAGCCCCAGCATTTT. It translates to CSASIASTNQPQHF.

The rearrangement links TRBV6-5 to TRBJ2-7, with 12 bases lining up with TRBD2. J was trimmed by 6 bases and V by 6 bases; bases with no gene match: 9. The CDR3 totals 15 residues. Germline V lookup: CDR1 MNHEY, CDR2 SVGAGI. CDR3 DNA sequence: TGTGCCAGCAGAAGACTAGCGGGAGATCCTACCGAGCAGTACTTC. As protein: CASRRLAGDPTEQYF.

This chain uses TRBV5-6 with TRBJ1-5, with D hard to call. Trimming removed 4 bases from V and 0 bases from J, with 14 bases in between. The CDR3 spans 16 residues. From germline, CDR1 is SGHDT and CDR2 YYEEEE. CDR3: CASSPSTGYSNQPQHF. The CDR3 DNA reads TGTGCCAGCAGCCCATCGACGGGCTATAGCAATCAGCCCCAGCATTTT.

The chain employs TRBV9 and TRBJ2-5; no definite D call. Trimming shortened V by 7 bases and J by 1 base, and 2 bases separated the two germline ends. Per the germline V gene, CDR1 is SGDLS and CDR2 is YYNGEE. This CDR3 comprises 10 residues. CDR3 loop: CASGQETQYF. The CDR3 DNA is TGTGCCAGCGGCCAAGAGACCCAGTACTTC.

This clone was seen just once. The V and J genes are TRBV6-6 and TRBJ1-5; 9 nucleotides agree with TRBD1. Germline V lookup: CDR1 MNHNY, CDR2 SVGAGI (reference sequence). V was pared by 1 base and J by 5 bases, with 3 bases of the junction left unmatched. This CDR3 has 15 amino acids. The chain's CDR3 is CASSYYGQGHQPQHF. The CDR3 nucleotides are TGTGCCAGCAGTTACTATGGACAGGGGCATCAGCCCCAGCATTTT.

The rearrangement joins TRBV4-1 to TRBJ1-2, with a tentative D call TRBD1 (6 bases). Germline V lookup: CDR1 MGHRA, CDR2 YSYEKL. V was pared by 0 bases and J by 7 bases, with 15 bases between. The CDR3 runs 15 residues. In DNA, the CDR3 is TGCGCCAGCAGCCAAGATTGGGGGGCTTATGGTGGCTACACCTTC. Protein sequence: CASSQDWGAYGGYTF.

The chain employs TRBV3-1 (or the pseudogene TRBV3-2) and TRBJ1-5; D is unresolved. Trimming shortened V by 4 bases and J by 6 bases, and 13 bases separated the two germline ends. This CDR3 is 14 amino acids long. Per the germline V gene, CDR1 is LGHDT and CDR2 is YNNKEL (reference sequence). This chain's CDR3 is CASSPGWLGQPQHF. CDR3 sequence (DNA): TGTGCCAGCAGCCCCGGGTGGTTGGGTCAGCCCCAGCATTTT.

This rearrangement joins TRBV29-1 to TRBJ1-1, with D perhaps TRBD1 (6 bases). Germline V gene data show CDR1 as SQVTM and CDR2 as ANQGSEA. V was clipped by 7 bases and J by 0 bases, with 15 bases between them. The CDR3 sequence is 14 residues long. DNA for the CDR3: TGCAGCGCTACCATCGGGGGCATGAACACTGAAGCTTTCTTT. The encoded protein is CSATIGGMNTEAFF.

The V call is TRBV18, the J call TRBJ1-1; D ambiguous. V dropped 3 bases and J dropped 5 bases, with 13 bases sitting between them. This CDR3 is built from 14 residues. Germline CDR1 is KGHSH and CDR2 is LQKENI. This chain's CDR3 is CASSPSVGRTEAFF. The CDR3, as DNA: TGTGCCAGCTCACCCTCGGTGGGGAGGACTGAAGCTTTCTTT.